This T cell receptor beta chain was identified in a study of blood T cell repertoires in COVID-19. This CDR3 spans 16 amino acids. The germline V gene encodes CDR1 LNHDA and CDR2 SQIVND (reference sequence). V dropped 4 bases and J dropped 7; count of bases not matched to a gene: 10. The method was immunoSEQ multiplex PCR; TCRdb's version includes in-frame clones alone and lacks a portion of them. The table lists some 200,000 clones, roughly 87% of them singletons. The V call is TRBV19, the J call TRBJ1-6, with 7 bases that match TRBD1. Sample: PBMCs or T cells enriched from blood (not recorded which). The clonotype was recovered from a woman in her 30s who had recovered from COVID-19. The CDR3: CASSTQRTGLNSPLHF. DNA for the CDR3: TGTGCCAGTAGTACGCAACGGACAGGCCTAAATTCACCCCTCCACTTT.